This T cell receptor beta chain is drawn from a study of blood T cell repertoires in COVID-19. About the research overall: Samples taken during acute and convalescent COVID-19 were collected in the United States, Italy and Spain.

V gave up 2 bases and J gave up 3 bases; unmatched junction bases: 7. This CDR3 is built from 16 residues. Per the germline V gene, CDR1 is KGHSH and CDR2 is LQKENI. Study processing details: The assay estimated nucleated cells by amplifying reference gene primers. Here immunoSEQ multiplex PCR was the method, and the copy in TCRdb shows in-frame clones only, minus some. The V and J calls and clone size are taken from that table; D and trimming were inferred from the DNA. The data contain about 140,000 clones, over 65% of them seen just once; the ten biggest clones take up 3.5% to 5.5%. V usage is TRBV18 and J usage is TRBJ1-2, with TRBD1 matching over 9 bases. The source material was peripheral blood. This clonotype was sampled from an elderly woman with active or convalescent COVID-19. The CDR3, as DNA: TGTGCCAGCTCACCAACAGGGGGCGCGGTGGACTATGGCTACACCTTC. As protein: CASSPTGGAVDYGYTF.